Each of the 8 T cell receptor beta chains below was sequenced from the same sample in a study of T cell responses to AZD1222 COVID-19 vaccine. Sequencing used immunoSEQ multiplex PCR; TCRdb keeps in-frame clones, though not all of them. The data contain around 110,000 clones, 75% to 90% of them singletons. Sequenced here: peripheral blood, sampled on day 0 of AZD1222 vaccination. These receptors were taken from an adult in good health.

CDR3 in DNA: TGCGCCAGCGGAGGAGGAAATGGCTACACCTTC. It codes for CASGGGNGYTF. The chain combines TRBV10-2 with TRBJ1-2; D unresolved. The V gene lost 8 bases and the J gene lost 6 bases, with 10 bases spanning the gap. The V gene's germline CDR1 is WSHSY and CDR2 SAAADI. This CDR3 region has 11 residues.

CDR3 sequence (DNA): TGTGCCAGTAGTATACTGTGGGCCCCCAACACTGAAGCTTTCTTT. Translated, it gives CASSILWAPNTEAFF. This sequence joins TRBV19 and TRBJ1-1; no clear D. V was clipped by 2 bases and J by 2 bases, with 12 bases between them. Germline-derived CDR1 and CDR2 are LNHDA and SQIVND (reference sequence). This CDR3 spans 15 amino acids.

The V gene is TRBV10-3, the J gene TRBJ2-3; 11 nucleotides line up with TRBD2. Germline CDR1 is ENHRY and CDR2 is SYGVKD. This CDR3 has 16 residues. Germline trimming cut 5 bases from V and 3 bases from J; bases unmatched to any gene: 7. CDR3: CAISSATSGVTDTQYF. CDR3 coding DNA: TGTGCCATCAGTTCTGCGACTAGCGGGGTGACAGATACGCAGTATTTT.

V usage is TRBV3-1 (or the pseudogene TRBV3-2) and J usage is TRBJ1-1, with 9 bases aligning to TRBD1. Germline lookup yields CDR1 LGHDT and CDR2 YNNKEL (reference sequence). The V and J ends lost 0 bases and 7 bases, in that order; junction bases with no gene match: 6. This CDR3 region has 15 residues. CDR3 region: CASSQELQGAGEAFF. CDR3 DNA: TGTGCCAGCAGCCAAGAACTACAGGGGGCTGGTGAAGCTTTCTTT.

This chain uses TRBV28 with TRBJ2-7, with D perhaps matching TRBD1 (6 bases). The V end was cut by 6 bases, the J end by 2 bases, with 17 bases between. CDR1 and CDR2 from the germline V gene are MDHEN and SYDVKM. This CDR3 has 15 amino acids. In DNA form, the CDR3 reads TGTGCCAGCAGCCAACCAGGGGAACGTCCCTACGAGCAGTACTTC. Encoded protein: CASSQPGERPYEQYF.

V usage is TRBV2 and J usage is TRBJ1-2; D is unclear. From germline, CDR1 is SNHLY and CDR2 FYNNEI. This CDR3 spans 13 amino acids. The V and J ends lost 8 bases and 4 bases respectively, with 14 bases between them. The chain's CDR3 is CASLRESTYGYTF. The CDR3 DNA sequence: TGTGCCAGCCTTAGGGAATCCACCTATGGCTACACCTTC.

The chain has TRBV6-2 or TRBV6-3 and TRBJ2-1; a possible D gene is TRBD2 (5 bases). The CDR3 has 12 amino acids. Per germline, CDR1 MNHEY and CDR2 SVGEGT. V shed 5 bases and J shed 10 bases, with 12 bases lying between them. The CDR3 reads CASSRWETEQFF. In DNA, the CDR3 is TGTGCCAGCAGTAGATGGGAGACCGAGCAGTTCTTC.

The rearrangement links TRBV5-1 to TRBJ1-4; 8 bases map to TRBD1. From germline, CDR1 is SGHRS and CDR2 YFSETQ. Germline trimming cut 5 bases from V and 7 bases from J; bases unmatched to any gene: 7. The CDR3 covers 14 residues. The CDR3 DNA reads as TGCGCCAGCAGTTCCAGGGGGCGCGGTGAAAAACTGTTTTTT. Its translation: CASSSRGRGEKLFF.